This entry features one T cell receptor beta chain sequence. No antigen is known for it. An end of the junction does not agree with germline; a read error may underlie this. The sample comes from a study of metastatic and nonmetastatic thyroid tumors. Background on the study: Patients with malignant and benign thyroid disease provided blood and tumor or nodule tissue, whose repertoires were compared.

Every patient was untreated before thyroid surgery. Germline V gene sequence: CDR1 MNHEY, CDR2 SMNVEV (reference sequence). This CDR3 contains 15 residues. General study results and limits: The study reportedly found significantly higher TCR beta diversity in malignant thyroid tumors than benign nodules, in blood and tumor.

The authors' processing: Between-group CDR3 differences, defined by clinicopathological status, yielded a distant-metastasis classifier for papillary thyroid cancer. With MiXCR, TCRdb reprocessed the PCR reads. The V and J calls follow TCRdb's processing rather than the paper's. The table lists about 70,000 clones, 18% of them singletons, with about 13% in the top ten. The TCR sequence derives from a female donor with papillary thyroid cancer or a benign thyroid nodule (not recorded which). Some clones in this sample may be carry-over from other donors' samples. Material: blood. The chain is built from TRBV27 and TRBJ2-7; 7 nucleotides agree with TRBD2. In DNA form, the CDR3 reads TGTGCTAGCAGTTTAGCTAGCGGAGTGAGTGGTGAGCATTACTTC. Amino acid sequence: CASSLASGVSGEHYF.